A selection of T cell receptor beta chains follows, all from one sample in a study of cytomegalovirus exposure and HLA in healthy donors. Profiling relied on immunoSEQ multiplex PCR, and the TCRdb table lists in-frame clones only, not all of them. This repertoire shows 200,000 to 250,000 clones, 82% found once; its top ten account for 4.5% to 6%. Sequencing was carried out using PBMCs. These receptors all stem from a woman aged 40 to 55 in good health and CMV-seropositive. The CDR3 runs from the conserved cysteine through the conserved F or W. The D gene is left open where the match is weak. The size entry is marked missing in some rows and otherwise reads once, few, many or a size class.

j_gene	d_gene	v_gene	abundance	CDR3aa
TRBJ1-1	.	TRBV7-2	.	CASSRRENRVSEAFF
.	.	TRBV6-6	.	CASSPSRDAEQYF
TRBJ1-2	.	TRBV30	.	CAWSVRSYGYTF
TRBJ2-3	TRBD1	TRBV6-6	.	CASRTGASFLTDTQYF
TRBJ1-6	.	TRBV28	.	CASTDRNSPLHF
TRBJ2-5	.	TRBV5-4	.	CASRGVETQYF
TRBJ1-2	TRBD1	TRBV27	.	CASSFGRQGEKYGYTF
TRBJ1-5	.	TRBV27	.	CASSLESRGNQPQHF
TRBJ2-1	TRBD1	TRBV19	.	CASSGQGYNEQFF
TRBJ1-2	.	TRBV30	.	CASVNYGYTF
TRBJ1-2	.	TRBV11-2	.	CASSFSRTSNYGYTF
TRBJ1-2	TRBD1	TRBV28	.	CASRSPGQQYGYTF
TRBJ1-1	TRBD1	TRBV6-1	.	CASSEPTGGGTEAFF
TRBJ2-6	.	TRBV7-8	.	CASSLGPGANVLTF
TRBJ1-2	TRBD1	TRBV30	few	CAWSPDRGNYGYTF
TRBJ1-5	.	TRBV25-1	.	CASSDTGLYNQPQHF
TRBJ2-7	.	TRBV19	.	CASSSGYSYEQYF
TRBJ2-5	TRBD2	TRBV6-1	.	CASSGRTRGETQYF
TRBJ1-1	.	TRBV27	.	CASSPLRAQGNTEAFF
TRBJ2-1	TRBD2	TRBV6-5	.	CASSSRTSAINEQFF
TRBJ1-5	TRBD1	TRBV30	.	CAWSLQGAGNQPQHF
TRBJ2-3	.	TRBV9	.	CASSTPGLRNTQYF
TRBJ2-7	TRBD2	TRBV7-2	.	CASSYPGGIYEQYF
TRBJ1-1	TRBD1	TRBV6-6	.	CASSQQGNGKEAFF
TRBJ2-3	.	TRBV13	.	CASSLGGLGRLSTDTQYF
TRBJ2-3	TRBD2	TRBV4-3	.	CASSPQREWSTDTQYF
TRBJ2-7	TRBD1	TRBV6-6	.	CASSPVSDRVLPEQYF
TRBJ1-1	.	TRBV5-1	.	CASSAESLGINTEAFF
TRBJ1-5	TRBD1	TRBV7-2	once	CASSLVATGDQPQHF
TRBJ2-3	TRBD2	TRBV4-3	.	CASSQGSSGGTDTQYF
TRBJ2-7	TRBD2	TRBV10-3	.	CAIRGLAGHEQYF
TRBJ2-1	TRBD2	TRBV6-1	.	CASSPRGGSYNEQFF
TRBJ2-5	TRBD2	TRBV4-1	.	CASSQERERALAGNEETQYF
TRBJ1-1	.	TRBV30	.	CAWSVNSNTEAFF
TRBJ2-1	TRBD1	TRBV5-4	.	CASSRQGGGEQFF
TRBJ2-2	TRBD2	TRBV6-1	.	CASSEGLAGDTGELFF
TRBJ1-5	.	TRBV30	.	CAWSVGGSYNQPQHF
TRBJ1-1	.	TRBV4-3	.	CASSQEGGPRLSTEAFF
TRBJ1-2	TRBD1	TRBV10-3	.	CAITPGQGGYGYTF
TRBJ2-7	TRBD2	TRBV11-1	.	CASSRLAGASYEQYF
TRBJ2-3	.	TRBV4-3	.	CASSQDVEGTDTQYF
TRBJ1-1	TRBD1	TRBV9	few	CASSPISRDRNTEAFF
TRBJ2-5	TRBD1	TRBV7-2	.	CASSLGRTGGQETQYF
TRBJ2-7	.	TRBV6-5	.	CASSYSGRRAYEQYF
TRBJ1-1	TRBD1	TRBV2	.	CASSVQGANTEAFF
TRBJ2-1	TRBD2	TRBV13	.	CASSTRGGAFADEQFF
TRBJ1-1	TRBD1	TRBV27	.	CASRRRDRHTEAFF
TRBJ2-7	.	TRBV13	.	CASSSLGQNYEQYF
TRBJ2-5	TRBD1	TRBV7-7	.	CASSLVAGGLETQYF
TRBJ2-3	TRBD1	TRBV4-2	.	CASSQERIGTGYTDTQYF
TRBJ2-5	TRBD1	TRBV18	.	CASSPRDREETQYF
TRBJ1-5	.	TRBV7-9	few	CASSLTGRGGNQPQHF
.	.	TRBV5-4	.	CASSLGLTYEQYF